These 9 T cell receptor beta chains share one sample of origin, sequenced in a study of control samples from healthy donors and cancer patients. Libraries were prepared by immunoSEQ multiplex PCR; TCRdb keeps only in-frame clonotypes and omits some of them. The sample carries some 120,000 clones, about nine tenths recorded once. Sequencing was performed on blood. The receptors were sampled from a man aged 35-49 years in good health.

CDR3 in amino acids: CASSGRGTGSYEQYF. CDR3 coding DNA: TGTGCCAGCAGCGGACGCGGGACAGGTAGCTACGAGCAGTACTTC. V usage is TRBV7-8 and J usage is TRBJ2-7; 8 nucleotides match TRBD1. The V gene end was trimmed by 5 bases and the J gene end by 3 bases; junction bases not matched to a gene: 9. From germline, CDR1 is SGHVS and CDR2 FQNEAQ. The CDR3 spans 15 residues.

The sample holds one count of this clone. The chain is built from TRBV27 and TRBJ2-3; the D gene is possibly TRBD2 (7 bases). V was trimmed by 0 bases and J by 5 bases, leaving 18 bases between them. CDR3 length: 17 amino acids. CDR1 and CDR2 from the germline V gene are MNHEY and SMNVEV (reference sequence). The CDR3 DNA follows: TGTGCCAGCAGTTTATCGGGCAGGGGCATAGCGGGAGATACGCAGTATTTT. Protein product: CASSLSGRGIAGDTQYF.

The chain links TRBV6-6 to TRBJ1-4; no definite D call. CDR3 length: 12 residues. The germline gives CDR1 MNHNY, CDR2 SVGAGI (reference sequence). Trimming took off 7 bases at V and 8 bases at J, with 11 bases between the two ends. The CDR3 region is CASKPTEEKLFF. As DNA, the CDR3 is TGTGCCAGCAAGCCAACGGAGGAAAAACTGTTTTTT.

A note on this clone: In the same sample, other DNA sequences code for this CDR3. V and J are TRBV12-3 or TRBV12-4 and TRBJ1-3; maybe TRBD1 (5 bases). The CDR3 extends over 12 amino acids. V lost 3 bases and J lost 8, with 8 bases in between. The DNA for the CDR3 is TGTGCCAGCAGTTTGGGGGGTTACACCATATATTTT. It is translated as CASSLGGYTIYF.

In regard to this clone: Other DNA sequences from this sample encode an identical CDR3 as well. The J gene is TRBJ1-1, the V gene TRBV7-3; TRBD1 is a possible D gene (6 bases). Germline loops: CDR1 SGHTA, CDR2 FQGTGA. Trimming stripped 3 bases from V and 1 base from J, with 6 bases between. The CDR3 is 13 residues long. In DNA, the CDR3 is TGTGCCAGCAGCTTGGGACAGAACACTGAAGCTTTCTTT. It is translated as CASSLGQNTEAFF.

The chain recombines TRBV29-1 with TRBJ1-1; possible D gene TRBD1, 5 bases. The V gene's germline CDR1 is SQVTM and CDR2 ANQGSEA. The CDR3 extends over 12 amino acids. V lost 6 bases and J 3 bases, leaving 11 bases between the germline ends. The CDR3 bases are TGCAGCGTCCTCCAGGGATACACTGAAGCTTTCTTT. Residues: CSVLQGYTEAFF.

This clone was counted a few times. This chain uses TRBV29-1 with TRBJ2-5, with 8 bases that match TRBD1. This CDR3 comprises 14 residues. The germline gives CDR1 SQVTM, CDR2 ANQGSEA. J gave up 4 bases and V 6 bases, and 10 bases lay outside the gene matches. This chain's CDR3 is CSVDDRGWAETQYF. The CDR3 DNA reads TGCAGCGTCGATGACAGGGGTTGGGCAGAGACCCAGTACTTC.

The chain couples TRBV7-6 to TRBJ2-5; D tentatively fits TRBD1 or TRBD2 (5 bases each). The V end lost 2 bases, the J end lost 5 bases, and 15 bases lay between the germline ends. Germline assignment: CDR1 SGHVS and CDR2 FNYEAQ. The CDR3 spans 15 residues. The CDR3 coding sequence is TGTGCCAGCAGCTTAATCCGGGGCCGTGGGGAGACCCAGTACTTC. It translates to CASSLIRGRGETQYF.

The chain recombines TRBV24-1 with TRBJ2-5, with D perhaps TRBD1 or TRBD2 (5 bases each). The V end was cut by 5 bases, the J end by 4 bases, with 10 bases between. This CDR3 has 13 amino acids. Germline CDR1 KGHDR, CDR2 SFDVKD. CDR3 nucleotides: TGTGCCACCAGTGGGGGGAGTACAGAGACCCAGTACTTC. This codes for CATSGGSTETQYF.